This entry features one T cell receptor beta chain sequence. These data originate in a study of blood T cell repertoires in COVID-19. Whole-study context: There were acute and convalescent COVID-19 samples, and they came from the United States, Italy and Spain. PBMCs, B-cell-depleted T cells, or T cells provided the cDNA or gDNA that made up the material.

Unmatched junction bases numbered 10, after V lost 0 bases and J lost 5 bases. The CDR3 extends over 16 amino acids. Germline V lookup: CDR1 SGHRS, CDR2 YFSETQ. Per the authors' pipeline: Nucleated cell number was recorded as an estimate derived from reference gene primer amplification. Here immunoSEQ multiplex PCR was the method, and the copy in TCRdb shows in-frame clones only, minus some. The DNA was the basis for D and trimming; V, J and clone size are from that table. The sample consists of 20,000 to 30,000 clones, 90% of them appearing once. Sequenced input: peripheral blood. The chain carries TRBV5-1 and TRBJ1-1, with 7 bases that match TRBD1. This TCR was recovered from a woman aged 60-70 years with active COVID-19. As DNA, the CDR3 is TGCGCCAGCAGCTTGGCCATCGGCGAACAGGGGACTGAAGCTTTCTTT. This sequence encodes CASSLAIGEQGTEAFF. Drawing the rest from reference TRBV5-1 and TRBJ1-1, the complete variable domain is KAGVTQTPRYLIKTRGQQVTLSCSPISGHRSVSWYQQTPGQGLQFLFEYFSETQRNKGNFPGRFSGRQFSNSRSEMNVSTLELGDSALYLCASSLAIGEQGTEAFFGQGTRLTVV.